The clone carrying this TCR beta chain was observed a single time. This sample was included in a study of blood T cell repertoires in COVID-19. Turning to the study itself: Nucleic acid was either cDNA or gDNA, and it came from T cells, B-cell-depleted T cells, or PBMCs.

Germline lookup yields CDR1 SGHVS and CDR2 FQNEAQ. J was trimmed by 5 bases and V by 5 bases; bases with no gene match: 13. The CDR3 is 16 amino acids. As handled by the study authors: Reference gene primer amplification gave estimated nucleated cell counts. Assay used: immunoSEQ multiplex PCR; TCRdb lists only in-frame clones, some missing. The V and J calls and clone size were taken over from that table, and D and trimming were inferred from the DNA. The sample has around 57,000 clones; around 88% are singletons. Input material: peripheral blood. This rearrangement joins TRBV7-8 to TRBJ2-5, with 8 bases identical to TRBD2. The receptor comes from an elderly woman with active COVID-19. CDR3 region: CASSPSRGGITETQYF. The DNA for the CDR3 is TGTGCCAGCAGCCCCTCACGGGGGGGTATTACGGAGACCCAGTACTTC.